These T cell receptor beta chains were read from a single sample in a study of long-term antiretroviral therapy in people with HIV. Assay used: immunoSEQ multiplex PCR; TCRdb lists only in-frame clones, some missing. The sample includes some 20,000 clones, roughly 84% of them seen just once. The sequenced sample was unsorted PBMCs, obtained around 2.5 years after starting antiretroviral therapy. Receptors were obtained from a man aged 35-49 years with HIV. The CDR3 runs from the conserved cysteine through the conserved F or W. A D gene is named only where the DNA matches it firmly. For some rows the clone size is stated as once, few or many, or as a class when expanded; others skip it.

j_call clone_size v_call cdr3_length d_call cdr3_nt cdr3_aa
TRBJ1-5 - TRBV5-5 15 - TGTGCCAGCAGCGGGACGGGGTTGGAAGGGCAGCCCCAGCATTTT CASSGTGLEGQPQHF
TRBJ1-5 - TRBV5-1 15 - TGCGCCAGCAGCTTACAGGGATATAGCAATCAGCCCCAGCATTTT CASSLQGYSNQPQHF
TRBJ1-1 - TRBV25-1 17 TRBD1 TGTGCCAGCAGAGCCGGACAGGGGGCTTCTTTGAACACTGAAGCTTTCTTT CASRAGQGASLNTEAFF
TRBJ2-7 - TRBV9 15 TRBD1 TGTGCCAGCAGCGTAGGGGACAGAGAATTCTACGAGCAGTACTTC CASSVGDREFYEQYF
TRBJ1-5 - TRBV18 13 - TGTGCCAGCTCACCAAGCGGGGTTCAGCCCCAGCATTTT CASSPSGVQPQHF
TRBJ1-2 - TRBV6-1 15 - TGTGCCAGCAGTGAAAAGGCCAATGGAAACTATGGCTACACCTTC CASSEKANGNYGYTF
TRBJ1-1 - TRBV10-3 16 TRBD1 TGTGCCATCAGTGAGTACCCCCAGGGGGCGGACACTGAAGCTTTCTTT CAISEYPQGADTEAFF
TRBJ2-7 few TRBV28 15 - TGTGCCAGCAGTTTCGGGCAGGGACCTTCCTACGAGCAGTACTTC CASSFGQGPSYEQYF
TRBJ2-7 - TRBV10-1 17 TRBD2 TGCGCCAGCAGCGCGGGACTAGCGGGCCGGAGTGAGCACGAGCAGTACTTC CASSAGLAGRSEHEQYF
TRBJ1-5 - TRBV4-1 15 - TGCGCCAGCAGCCAAGAAGGCGGGGGCAATCAGCCCCAGCATTTT CASSQEGGGNQPQHF
TRBJ1-4 few TRBV28 13 - TGTGCCAGCAGTTCCGGGACTCCTAAGGGACTGTTTTTT CASSSGTPKGLFF
TRBJ2-1 - TRBV7-6 16 TRBD1 TGTGCCAGCAGCTTAGGCTATTGGACAGGGGGCGATGAGCAGTTCTTC CASSLGYWTGGDEQFF
TRBJ1-2 - TRBV4-1 14 TRBD1 TGCGCCAGCAGCATCCAGGGGGCGAACTATGGCTACACCTTC CASSIQGANYGYTF
TRBJ2-1 - TRBV18 13 - TGTGCCAGCTCACTGGGGGGTAGCAATGAGCAGTTCTTC CASSLGGSNEQFF
TRBJ2-6 - TRBV15 16 - TGTGCCACCAGCAGAGAACAAGACTCTGGGGCCAACGTCCTGACTTTC CATSREQDSGANVLTF
TRBJ1-5 - TRBV19 14 TRBD1 TGTGCCAGTAGTGGCAGGGGGCCTAATCAGCCCCAGCATTTT CASSGRGPNQPQHF
TRBJ1-2 - TRBV10-3 16 TRBD1 TGTGCCATCAGTGAAGCCGGGACAGGGGGTTATTATGGCTACACCTTC CAISEAGTGGYYGYTF
TRBJ2-3 - TRBV28 14 - TGTGCCAGCAGTTTAAGCGGGTCCACAGATACGCAGTATTTT CASSLSGSTDTQYF
TRBJ2-7 few TRBV2 12 - TGTGCCAGCAGTGAAGTCCGTGGCGAGCAGTACTTC CASSEVRGEQYF
TRBJ2-7 - TRBV10-1 15 TRBD1 TGCGCCAGCAGTAATACCGGGACAGCCCCTAGCGAGCAGTACTTC CASSNTGTAPSEQYF
TRBJ2-1 - TRBV19 12 - TGTGCCAGTAGTATAGCGGACAATCAGCAGTTCTTC CASSIADNQQFF
TRBJ1-4 - TRBV7-9 16 TRBD1 TGTGCCAGCAGCTTTCCAAGACAGGGGGCTAATGAAAAACTGTTTTTT CASSFPRQGANEKLFF
TRBJ2-1 - TRBV6-5 14 - TGTGCCTCCTCAGGGGGGGACTGGGGCAATGAGCAGTTCTTC CASSGGDWGNEQFF
TRBJ2-7 - TRBV2 13 - TGTGCCAGCAGTGAGGAGGCCTTCTACGAGCAGTACTTC CASSEEAFYEQYF
TRBJ1-4 medium-sized TRBV11-2 16 TRBD1 TGTGCCAGCAGCGCGGGACAGGCGATAATAGGGGAAAAACTGTTTTTT CASSAGQAIIGEKLFF
TRBJ2-7 few TRBV5-1 14 TRBD1 TGCGCCAGCAGCCTACCGGGACAGGGAGACGAGCAGTACTTC CASSLPGQGDEQYF
TRBJ1-2 - TRBV2 12 - TGTGCCAGCAGGGACGTATACTATGGCTACACCTTC CASRDVYYGYTF
TRBJ2-5 - TRBV10-3 11 - TGTGCCATCCGAACAGGCCAGACCCAGTACTTC CAIRTGQTQYF
TRBJ1-1 few TRBV18 16 - TGTGCCAGCTCACCACTGCAGGTTCGGAGCCGGACTGAAGCTTTCTTT CASSPLQVRSRTEAFF
TRBJ2-3 - TRBV30 13 - TGTGCCGCCGCGGTTGGAAACACAGATACGCAGTATTTT CAAAVGNTDTQYF
TRBJ2-2 - TRBV19 15 - TGTGCCAGTAGTACACTGGGCCCCATGCCCGGGGAGCTGTTTTTT CASSTLGPMPGELFF
TRBJ2-2 - TRBV11-3 15 - TGTGCCACCATCCCCCGTCGGGGTTACACCGGGGAGCTGTTTTTT CATIPRRGYTGELFF
TRBJ2-1 - TRBV5-1 14 - TGCGCCAGCAGCTTTGAGGCGGGGAGCAATGAGCAGTTCTTC CASSFEAGSNEQFF
TRBJ2-7 - TRBV6-5 13 - TGTGCCAGCAGCTCAAATAAGGGTTACGAGCAGTACTTC CASSSNKGYEQYF
TRBJ1-2 - TRBV5-4 14 - TGTGCCAGCAGCTTGTGGTCATCTGGAATGGGCTACACCTTC CASSLWSSGMGYTF
TRBJ2-5 few TRBV5-6 13 - TGTGCCAGCAGCTTCACTAATTTAGAGACCCAGTACTTC CASSFTNLETQYF
TRBJ2-1 - TRBV11-2 14 - TGTGCCAGTAGTCCACTCGGGACTGCGGATGAGCAGTTCTTC CASSPLGTADEQFF
TRBJ2-1 - TRBV27 14 - TGTGCCAGCACCTCCGCGGTGGGTTTCAATGAGCAGTTCTTC CASTSAVGFNEQFF
TRBJ1-4 - TRBV4-1 15 TRBD1 TGCGCCAGCAGCCCAGGGGTGCTAGGGGGCGAAAAACTGTTTTTT CASSPGVLGGEKLFF
TRBJ1-1 - TRBV18 14 TRBD1 TGTGCCAGCTCACCACAACAGGGGGCCGTTGAAGCTTTCTTT CASSPQQGAVEAFF
TRBJ2-3 - TRBV6-5 14 - TGTGCCAGCAGTTACGATGGGGGTCTTAATACGCAGTATTTT CASSYDGGLNTQYF
TRBJ2-5 - TRBV5-4 15 TRBD2 TGTGCCAGCAGCTTGGGAGCGGGAGGAGGAGAGACCCAGTACTTC CASSLGAGGGETQYF
TRBJ2-2 - TRBV9 15 - TGTGCCAGCAGAGCACAATCCTTCTACCCCGGGGAGCTGTTTTTT CASRAQSFYPGELFF
TRBJ2-7 - TRBV6-1 15 TRBD2 TGTGCCAGCAGTGAGGATCAGGGAGGGTCCTACGAGCAGTACTTC CASSEDQGGSYEQYF
TRBJ2-2 - TRBV6-6 14 - TGTGCCAGCACCCAGGCGTTGAACACCGGGGAGCTGTTTTTT CASTQALNTGELFF
TRBJ2-1 - TRBV13 16 - TGTGCCAGCAGCTCTGAGCCATTGAGCTCCTACAATGAGCAGTTCTTC CASSSEPLSSYNEQFF
TRBJ2-7 - TRBV11-3 18 TRBD1 TGTGCCAGCAGCTTAGGGAGCCCGGGACAGGGGGTCTCCTACGAGCAGTACTTC CASSLGSPGQGVSYEQYF
TRBJ1-5 few TRBV7-4 17 - TGTGCCAGCAGCTTAGTCGACAGCCTGTATAGCAATCAGCCCCAGCATTTT CASSLVDSLYSNQPQHF
TRBJ1-2 - TRBV27 16 - TGTGCCAGCAGTCCTAACCGGCGGCGTTCAGGAGATGGCTACACCTTC CASSPNRRRSGDGYTF